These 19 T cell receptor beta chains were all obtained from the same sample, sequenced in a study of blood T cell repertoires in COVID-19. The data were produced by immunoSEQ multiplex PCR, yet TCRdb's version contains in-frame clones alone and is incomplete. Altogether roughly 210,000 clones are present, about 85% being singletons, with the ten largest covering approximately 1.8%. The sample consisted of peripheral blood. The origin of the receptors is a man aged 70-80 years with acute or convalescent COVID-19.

In nucleotides, the CDR3 is TGTGCCAGCAGTTACGGCGGGGGTCTCATGTACGAGCAGTACTTC. Residues: CASSYGGGLMYEQYF. J is TRBJ2-7 and V is TRBV6-5; 7 bases agree with TRBD2. Germline trimming cut 2 bases from V and 4 bases from J; bases unmatched to any gene: 8. There are 15 residues in the CDR3. The V gene's germline CDR1 is MNHEY and CDR2 SVGAGI.

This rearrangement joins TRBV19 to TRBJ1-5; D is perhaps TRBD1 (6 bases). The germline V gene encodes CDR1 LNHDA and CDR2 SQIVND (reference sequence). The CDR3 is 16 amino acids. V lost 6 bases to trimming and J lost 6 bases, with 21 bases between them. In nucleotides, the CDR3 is TGTGCCAGTAGCGATAATAGGGGGAAAAATCTTCAGCCCCAGCATTTT. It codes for CASSDNRGKNLQPQHF.

The CDR3 here is CASSLGGSSGGQYF. CDR3 nucleotide sequence: TGTGCCAGCAGCTTAGGGGGCAGCTCCGGTGGGCAGTACTTC. The chain employs TRBV11-3 and TRBJ2-7; possibly TRBD1 for D (5 bases). Germline V gene sequence: CDR1 SGHNT, CDR2 YENEEA. CDR3 length: 14 amino acids. Deletions cut 1 base from V and 9 bases from J, with 16 bases between.

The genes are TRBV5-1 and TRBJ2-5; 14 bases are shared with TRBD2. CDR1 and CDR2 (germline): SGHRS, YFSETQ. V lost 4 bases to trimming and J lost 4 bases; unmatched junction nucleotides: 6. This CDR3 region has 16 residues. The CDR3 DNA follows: TGCGCCAGCAGCATGGGACTAGCGGGAGTGGGAGAGACCCAGTACTTC. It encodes CASSMGLAGVGETQYF.

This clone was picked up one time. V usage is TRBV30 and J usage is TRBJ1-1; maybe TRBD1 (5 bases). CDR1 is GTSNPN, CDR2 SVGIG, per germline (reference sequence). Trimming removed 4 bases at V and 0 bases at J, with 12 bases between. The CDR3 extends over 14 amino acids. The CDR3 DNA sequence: TGTGCCTGGAATCCGGGACTTCTGAACACTGAAGCTTTCTTT. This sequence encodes CAWNPGLLNTEAFF.

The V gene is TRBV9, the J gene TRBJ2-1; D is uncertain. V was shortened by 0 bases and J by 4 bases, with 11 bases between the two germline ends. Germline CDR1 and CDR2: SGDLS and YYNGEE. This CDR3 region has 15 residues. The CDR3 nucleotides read TGTGCCAGCAGCGTAGTCGGAGTTCCGTACAATGAGCAGTTCTTC. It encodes CASSVVGVPYNEQFF.

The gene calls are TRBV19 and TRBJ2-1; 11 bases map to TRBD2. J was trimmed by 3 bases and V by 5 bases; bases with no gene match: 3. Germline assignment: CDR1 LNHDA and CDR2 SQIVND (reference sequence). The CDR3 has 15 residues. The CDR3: CASSVTSGNYNEQFF. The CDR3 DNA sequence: TGTGCCAGTAGTGTGACTAGCGGGAACTACAATGAGCAGTTCTTC.

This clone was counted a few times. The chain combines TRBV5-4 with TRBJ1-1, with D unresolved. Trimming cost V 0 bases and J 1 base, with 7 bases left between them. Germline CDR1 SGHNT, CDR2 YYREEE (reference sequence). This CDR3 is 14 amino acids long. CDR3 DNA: TGTGCCAGCAGCTTGGGGCAGAAGAACACTGAAGCTTTCTTT. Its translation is CASSLGQKNTEAFF.

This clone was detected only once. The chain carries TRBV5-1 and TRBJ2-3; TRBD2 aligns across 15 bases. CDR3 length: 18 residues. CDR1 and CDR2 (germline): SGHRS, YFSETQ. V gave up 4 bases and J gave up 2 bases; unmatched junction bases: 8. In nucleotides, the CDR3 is TGCGCCAGCAGCACCGGGACTAGCGGGAGGAGATCCACAGATACGCAGTATTTT. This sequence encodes CASSTGTSGRRSTDTQYF.

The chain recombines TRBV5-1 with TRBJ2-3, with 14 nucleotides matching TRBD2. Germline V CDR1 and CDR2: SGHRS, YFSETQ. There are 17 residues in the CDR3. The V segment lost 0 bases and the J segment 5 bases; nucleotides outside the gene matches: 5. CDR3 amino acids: CASSLAGTSGSGDTQYF. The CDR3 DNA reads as TGCGCCAGCAGCTTGGCTGGGACTAGCGGGAGTGGAGATACGCAGTATTTT.

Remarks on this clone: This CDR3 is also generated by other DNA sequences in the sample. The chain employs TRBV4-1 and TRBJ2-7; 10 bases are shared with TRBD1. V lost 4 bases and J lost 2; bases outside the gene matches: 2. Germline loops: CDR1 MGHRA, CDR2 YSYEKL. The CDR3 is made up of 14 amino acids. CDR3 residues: CASSPGQGTYEQYF. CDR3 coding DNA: TGCGCCAGCAGCCCGGGACAGGGGACCTACGAGCAGTACTTC.

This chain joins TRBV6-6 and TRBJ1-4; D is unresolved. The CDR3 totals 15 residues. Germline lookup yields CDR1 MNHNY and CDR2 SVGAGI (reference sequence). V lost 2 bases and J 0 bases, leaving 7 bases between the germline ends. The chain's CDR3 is CASSYATSTNEKLFF. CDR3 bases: TGTGCCAGCAGTTACGCGACTTCAACTAATGAAAAACTGTTTTTT.

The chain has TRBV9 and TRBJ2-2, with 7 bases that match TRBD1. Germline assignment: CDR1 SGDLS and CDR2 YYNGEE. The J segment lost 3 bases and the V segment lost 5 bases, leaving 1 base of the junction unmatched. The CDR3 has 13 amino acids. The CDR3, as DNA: TGTGCCAGCAGGCAGGGGGACACCGGGGAGCTGTTTTTT. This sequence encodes CASRQGDTGELFF.

CDR3 nucleotide sequence: TGTGCCAGCAGATATAGCAATCAGCCCCAGCATTTT. Its protein is CASRYSNQPQHF. The chain is built from TRBV6-5 and TRBJ1-5; D is unresolved. This CDR3 region has 12 residues. Looked up from germline, CDR1 is MNHEY and CDR2 is SVGAGI. Trimming cost V 6 bases and J 0 bases, with 3 bases left between them.

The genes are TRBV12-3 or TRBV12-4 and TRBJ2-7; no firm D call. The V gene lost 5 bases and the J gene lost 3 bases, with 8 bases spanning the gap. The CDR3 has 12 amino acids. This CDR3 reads CASSTSLYEQYF. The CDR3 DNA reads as TGTGCCAGCAGTACTTCCCTCTACGAGCAGTACTTC.

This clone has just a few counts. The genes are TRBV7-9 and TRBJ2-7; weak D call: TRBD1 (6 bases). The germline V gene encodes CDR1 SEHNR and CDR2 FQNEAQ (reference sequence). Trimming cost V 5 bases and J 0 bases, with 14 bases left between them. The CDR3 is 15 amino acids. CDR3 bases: TGTGCCAGCAGCCTGGGCCTGGACAGCTCCTACGAGCAGTACTTC. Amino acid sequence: CASSLGLDSSYEQYF.

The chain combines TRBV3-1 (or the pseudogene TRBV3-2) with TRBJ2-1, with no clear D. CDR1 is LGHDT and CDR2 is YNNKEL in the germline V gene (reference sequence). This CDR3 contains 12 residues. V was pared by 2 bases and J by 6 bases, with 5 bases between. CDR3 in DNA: TGTGCCAGCAGCCAACTCCTCAATGAGCAGTTCTTC. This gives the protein CASSQLLNEQFF.

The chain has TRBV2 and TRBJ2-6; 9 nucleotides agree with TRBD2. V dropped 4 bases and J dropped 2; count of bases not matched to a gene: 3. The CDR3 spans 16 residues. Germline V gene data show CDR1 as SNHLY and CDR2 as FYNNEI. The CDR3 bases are TGTGCCAGCAGTGTATTAGCGGGAGCTGGGGCCAACGTCCTGACTTTC. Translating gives CASSVLAGAGANVLTF.

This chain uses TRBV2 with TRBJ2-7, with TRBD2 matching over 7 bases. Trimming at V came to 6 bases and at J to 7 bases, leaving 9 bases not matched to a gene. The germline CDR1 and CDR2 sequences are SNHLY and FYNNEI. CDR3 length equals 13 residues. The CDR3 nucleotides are TGTGCCAGCAGGAGCGGGGCGGTGGGGGAGCAGTACTTC. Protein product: CASRSGAVGEQYF.